This T cell receptor beta chain derives from a study of cytomegalovirus exposure and HLA in healthy donors. V was clipped by 2 bases and J by 0 bases, with 11 bases between them. This CDR3 comprises 15 residues. Both 60 Vbeta primers and 13 Jbeta primers went into the PCR. Method: immunoSEQ multiplex PCR; TCRdb's copy keeps in-frame clones and lacks some. Of more than 85,000 clones in the sample, roughly 75% were seen once. The TCR originated in a male donor in good health and CMV-seropositive. Input material: PBMCs. The rearrangement joins TRBV23-1 to TRBJ2-7; D is perhaps TRBD1 (6 bases). TRBV23-1 qualifies as an ORF whose function is uncertain. CDR3 nucleotide sequence: TGCGCCAGCAGTCAACAGGGGCGTTCCTCCTACGAGCAGTACTTC. It is translated as CASSQQGRSSYEQYF.